This T cell receptor beta chain emerged from a study of T cell responses to AZD1222 COVID-19 vaccine. The assay was immunoSEQ multiplex PCR, and TCRdb's table has in-frame clones only and misses some. This table has 95,000 to 100,000 clones, roughly 90% appearing once. The V gene's germline CDR1 is SGHAT and CDR2 FQNNGV. V was shortened by 3 bases and J by 1 base, with 9 bases between the two germline ends. This CDR3 is built from 14 residues. Whole-study findings and limits: The donor cohort was predominantly white British with a female majority, and clonal diversity may have been underestimated. Two doses of AZD1222 preceded a rise in Spike-specific TCR breadth and depth. The CD4 TCRs associated with vaccination extended across spike and predominated at 160-218 and 743-854.

This clone was recorded only once. What it binds is unknown. The starting material was peripheral blood, obtained 28 days after the second AZD1222 dose. The rearrangement joins TRBV11-2 to TRBJ2-5; D ambiguous. The sequence was obtained from an adult who received the AZD1222 COVID-19 vaccine. CDR3 in amino acids: CASSFDRVQETQYF. For the CDR3, the DNA is TGTGCCAGCAGCTTTGACCGCGTCCAAGAGACCCAGTACTTC.